What follows is one T cell receptor (beta chain) and its context. The V and J ends lost 10 bases and 7 bases, in that order; junction bases with no gene match: 12. Per germline, CDR1 ENHRY and CDR2 SYGVKD. This CDR3 spans 14 amino acids. This entry is derived from a study of blood T cell repertoires in COVID-19. Some clones are missing from TCRdb's copy, which holds only in-frame ones; the method was immunoSEQ multiplex PCR. The sample holds approximately 100,000 clones, 70% to 90% seen once. The TCR originated in a woman in her sixties or seventies with acute or convalescent COVID-19. The specimen sequenced was peripheral blood. The chain joins TRBV10-3 to TRBJ1-4; 7 positions agree with TRBD1. CDR3 nucleotide sequence: TGTGCCACCACAGGGGCAATGGGTGGTGAAAAACTGTTTTTT. It translates to CATTGAMGGEKLFF.